These 17 T cell receptor beta chains were all obtained from the same sample, sequenced in a study of T cells in Graves' hyperthyroidism and ophthalmopathy. RNA transcripts served as the template for amplifying TCR beta CDR3 regions. TCR CDR3 underwent first-round RT-PCR with the HTBI primer set. TCRdb redid the calling of the multiplex PCR reads with MiXCR, one entry per CDR3 protein. The sample holds roughly 580,000 distinct CDR3 sequences, under 60% seen once. The sequenced sample was peripheral blood or thyroid tissue (not recorded which). The receptors shown here come from a woman aged 18-30 years with Graves' hyperthyroidism.

This clonotype appeared many times. This chain connects TRBV2 to TRBJ2-7, with 8 bases matching TRBD1. This CDR3 is 14 amino acids long. CDR1 and CDR2 (germline): SNHLY, FYNNEI. V shed 7 bases, J shed 7 bases, and the junction held 12 bases outside the gene matches. This CDR3 reads CASKRTGIVFEQYF. CDR3 in DNA: TGTGCCAGCAAACGGACAGGGATAGTCTTTGAGCAGTACTTC.

The CDR3 protein is CASSSGAGGGGYQETQYF. CDR3 nucleotides: TGTGCCAGCAGCTCAGGAGCGGGAGGCGGGGGATACCAAGAGACCCAGTACTTC. The chain is built from TRBV7-6 and TRBJ2-5, with 9 bases lining up with TRBD2. This CDR3 is 18 amino acids long. The ends lost 4 bases at V and 0 bases at J; junction bases unmatched: 12. From germline, CDR1 is SGHVS and CDR2 FNYEAQ.

This clonotype was counted between two and nine times. This sequence joins TRBV5-4 and TRBJ1-6, with D possibly being TRBD1 (5 bases). Germline CDR1 is SGHNT and CDR2 is YYREEE (reference sequence). With 3 bases removed from V and 6 bases from J, the gap between germline ends came to 16 bases. The CDR3 extends over 16 amino acids. The CDR3 DNA reads as TGTGCCAGCAGCTCGGGACCGGGCCTCATTAATTCACCCCTCCACTTT. The encoded protein is CASSSGPGLINSPLHF.

This clonotype was detected many times. V gene TRBV15 combines with J gene TRBJ2-7, with a tentative D call TRBD2 (5 bases). V shed 1 base and J shed 5 bases, with 12 bases lying between them. The CDR3 has 14 amino acids. Germline V gene lookup returns CDR1 LNHNV and CDR2 YYDKDF (reference sequence). CDR3 nucleotides: TGTGCCACCAGCAGAGTGGGCGGGTTCCACGAGCAGTACTTC. This sequence encodes CATSRVGGFHEQYF.

This clonotype was counted many times. This chain links TRBV25-1 with TRBJ1-4, with a possible D match to TRBD1 (6 bases). V was trimmed by 1 base and J by 2 bases, leaving 11 bases between them. This CDR3 is 16 amino acids long. CDR1 MGHDK and CDR2 SYGVNS come from the germline V gene. CDR3 residues: CASSESRGGTNEKLFF. In DNA form, the CDR3 reads TGTGCCAGCAGTGAATCTAGGGGGGGGACTAATGAAAAACTGTTTTTT.

This clonotype was counted at least ten times. This chain joins TRBV29-1 and TRBJ2-7, with D possibly being TRBD1 (8 bases). V gave up 6 bases and J gave up 2 bases, with 17 bases separating them. The CDR3 contains 14 residues. Germline V CDR1 and CDR2: SQVTM, ANQGSEA. In nucleotides, the CDR3 is TGCAGCGTCCATCTCACAGGGGGGGCCTACGAGCAGTACTTC. As protein: CSVHLTGGAYEQYF.

The V and J genes are TRBV12-3 or TRBV12-4 and TRBJ2-7; D unresolved. The CDR3 consists of 14 residues. V was trimmed by 2 bases and J by 3 bases, leaving 11 bases between them. CDR3 coding DNA: TGTGCCAGCAGTTTAATGGGAACCTACTACGAGCAGTACTTC. It is translated as CASSLMGTYYEQYF.

This clonotype has at least ten counts. This chain joins TRBV24-1 and TRBJ1-5; 7 bases agree with TRBD1. The J segment lost 3 bases and the V segment lost 7 bases, leaving 8 bases of the junction unmatched. Germline-derived CDR1 and CDR2 are KGHDR and SFDVKD. The CDR3 consists of 15 residues. CDR3 DNA: TGTGCCACCAGGCCCCGGGGGACAGTCAATCAGCCCCAGCATTTT. As protein: CATRPRGTVNQPQHF.

The chain carries TRBV11-2 and TRBJ2-1; 9 bases agree with TRBD2. Germline CDR1 reads SGHAT; CDR2 reads FQNNGV. J lost 6 bases, V lost 5 bases, and 8 bases had no gene match. This CDR3 contains 15 residues. The chain's CDR3 is CASSGDSGRGNEQFF. CDR3 coding DNA: TGTGCCAGCAGCGGTGATAGCGGGAGAGGCAATGAGCAGTTCTTC.

The chain carries TRBV7-2 and TRBJ1-2; D not certain. V lost 6 bases and J 4 bases, leaving 18 bases between the germline ends. The CDR3 contains 15 residues. Germline-derived CDR1 and CDR2 are SGHTA and FQGNSA. CDR3 coding DNA: TGTGCCAGCAGTGGATCCCGGGCAGCGGTCTATGGCTACACCTTC. Its translation is CASSGSRAAVYGYTF.

J is TRBJ2-5 and V is TRBV25-1; TRBD2 matches 7 bases. Germline lookup yields CDR1 MGHDK and CDR2 SYGVNS. This CDR3 has 12 residues. Trimming cost V 11 bases and J 4 bases; bases outside gene matches: 7. The CDR3 nucleotides are TGTGCCTATGGGGAGGGCCGAGAGACCCAGTACTTC. This codes for CAYGEGRETQYF.

The rearrangement uses TRBV20-1 and TRBJ1-3, with a possible D match to TRBD1 (5 bases). This CDR3 spans 14 amino acids. V lost 6 bases and J lost 7, with 19 bases in between. Germline lookup yields CDR1 DFQATT and CDR2 SNEGSKA (reference sequence). Written as DNA, the CDR3 is TGCAGTGCCGAAAGGGACTGGCCTCGGAACACCATATATTTT. Protein product: CSAERDWPRNTIYF.

This clonotype was counted only a few times. The chain recombines TRBV7-2 with TRBJ2-7, with D possibly called TRBD1 or TRBD2 (5 bases each). Germline values: CDR1 SGHTA, CDR2 FQGNSA. The CDR3 totals 12 residues. The V end was cut by 5 bases, the J end by 5 bases, with 10 bases between. As DNA, the CDR3 is TGTGCCAGCAGCCGCAGGGAGAACGAGCAGTACTTC. Translating it yields CASSRRENEQYF. Using reference TRBV7-2 and TRBJ2-7 for the parts outside the CDR3, the full variable domain is GAGVSQSPSNKVTEKGKDVELRCDPISGHTALYWYRQSLGQGLEFLIYFQGNSAPDKSGLPSDRFSAERTGGSVSTLTIQRTQQEDSAVYLCASSRRENEQYFGPGTRLTVT.

This clonotype was observed at least ten times. The rearrangement uses TRBV7-9 and TRBJ1-1; D not resolved. This CDR3 has 13 residues. The V end lost 4 bases, the J end lost 2 bases, and 8 bases lay between the germline ends. Germline V gene sequence: CDR1 SEHNR, CDR2 FQNEAQ (reference sequence). The CDR3 DNA is TGTGCCAGCAGCTCAGAGGTTAACACTGAAGCTTTCTTT. Translated, it gives CASSSEVNTEAFF. Complete variable domain (other parts from reference TRBV7-9 and TRBJ1-1): DTGVSQNPRHKITKRGQNVTFRCDPISEHNRLYWYRQTLGQGPEFLTYFQNEAQLEKSRLLSDRFSAERPKGSFSTLEIQRTEQGDSAMYLCASSSEVNTEAFFGQGTRLTVV.

V and J are TRBV20-1 and TRBJ1-4; no definite D call. V lost 6 bases and J lost 8, with 13 bases in between. Germline CDR1 is DFQATT and CDR2 is SNEGSKA (reference sequence). This CDR3 is built from 12 residues. Here the CDR3 reads CSAYSPREKLFF. CDR3 nucleotides: TGCAGTGCCTACAGTCCGCGAGAAAAACTGTTTTTT.

This chain uses TRBV12-3 or TRBV12-4 with TRBJ1-2; D gene ambiguous. The CDR3 contains 14 residues. V lost 8 bases to trimming and J lost 0 bases, with 13 bases between them. The CDR3 region is CASCQFVANYGYTF. CDR3 in DNA: TGTGCCAGCTGCCAATTCGTCGCTAACTATGGCTACACCTTC.

This clonotype came up a few times. The V gene is TRBV6-5, the J gene TRBJ1-4; perhaps TRBD1 as D (6 bases). Between the trimmed V and J ends, which lost 5 bases and 8 bases, there was a span of 15 bases. CDR3 size: 14 residues. Germline CDR1 is MNHEY and CDR2 is SVGAGI. DNA for the CDR3: TGTGCCAGCAGTGCGGCAGGGGCCAGGGAAAAACTGTTTTTT. This translates into CASSAAGAREKLFF.